Only a few counts were recorded for the clone carrying this TCR beta chain. Its target is not known. Pooling covered second doses at about 4 or about 12 weeks. CDR3 length equals 13 residues. The germline V gene has CDR1 MRHNA and CDR2 SNTAGT. Trimming cost V 2 bases and J 4 bases, with 8 bases left between them. The sample comes from a study of T cell responses to AZD1222 COVID-19 vaccine. Whole-study findings and limits: Only five to seven individuals given AZD1222 were seropositive at baseline. White British ancestry dominated among donors, who included more females, and clonal diversity was possibly underestimated. Increases in Spike-specific TCR breadth and depth were seen after two AZD1222 doses.

Assay: immunoSEQ multiplex PCR; the TCRdb copy retains only in-frame clones and omits some. The profile shows 180,000 or so clones, around 90% of them singletons. This chain links TRBV6-4 with TRBJ1-1; unclear D gene. The clonotype was recovered from an adult who received the AZD1222 COVID-19 vaccine. The material sequenced was peripheral blood, taken 28 days after the second AZD1222 dose. CDR3 in DNA: TGTGCCAGCAGTGACGACGACGGCACTGAAGCTTTCTTT. Translated: CASSDDDGTEAFF.